One and the same sample provided the 15 T cell receptor beta chains below, sequenced in a study of cytomegalovirus exposure and HLA in healthy donors (TCRdb year 2017). The library was prepared using the immunoSEQ multiplex PCR assay. The multiplex PCR relied on a mix of 60 forward primers for TCR Vbeta segments and 13 reverse primers for TCR Jbeta segments. Sourced from immuneACCESS, this table was stored by TCRdb with only in-frame sequences that have V and J called. A share of the clones is absent; for the studies checked, an unresolved V gene accounts for under half, and the remainder has no known explanation. This sample gives about 150,000 clones in total; roughly 80% of them show up just once. Jointly, the top ten make up under 8% of the sample. Sequences were obtained from PBMCs. All receptors derive from a woman between 50 and 59 years old in good health and CMV-seropositive.

CDR3 DNA sequence: TGTGCCAGCACTGACTGGGGCAGGGGAGATACGCAGTATTTT. Translating gives CASTDWGRGDTQYF. The chain carries TRBV5-4 and TRBJ2-3, with D perhaps TRBD1 (6 bases). Trimming removed 6 bases at V and 5 bases at J, with 16 bases between. CDR1 SGHNT and CDR2 YYREEE come from the germline V gene (reference sequence). The CDR3 is made up of 14 amino acids. Based on the CDR3 plus reference TRBV5-4 and TRBJ2-3, the full variable domain is ETGVTQSPTHLIKTRGQQVTLRCSSQSGHNTVSWYQQALGQGPQFIFQYYREEENGRGNFPPRFSGLQFPNYSSELNVNALELDDSALYLCASTDWGRGDTQYFGPGTRLTVL.

The rearrangement uses TRBV30 and TRBJ2-7; 7 nucleotides align to TRBD1. The CDR3 has 11 residues. V shed 4 bases, J shed 7 bases, and the junction held 4 bases outside the gene matches. Germline values: CDR1 GTSNPN, CDR2 SVGIG (reference sequence). The CDR3 loop reads CAWTTGVEQYF. CDR3 nucleotide sequence: TGTGCCTGGACCACAGGGGTTGAGCAGTACTTC.

In regard to this clone: Its ends do not fully match the called genes, so a read error is possible. V and J are TRBV10-3 and TRBJ1-1; TRBD1 agrees at 8 bases. The length of the CDR3 is 16 residues. CDR1 and CDR2 (germline): ENHRY, SYGVKD. In DNA form, the CDR3 reads TGTGCCAGCAGTCGGCCTGCAGGGGGCTGGAACACTGAAGCTTTCTTT. This gives the protein CASSRPAGGWNTEAFF.

This chain joins TRBV5-1 and TRBJ1-6; D might be TRBD1 (5 bases). The CDR3 extends over 14 amino acids. Trimming pared 7 bases from V and 10 bases from J, leaving 18 bases between. Germline CDR1 is SGHRS and CDR2 is YFSETQ. For the CDR3, the DNA is TGCGCCAGCTCCTTCGGGGGGGAGAACTCACCCCTCCACTTT. It yields the protein CASSFGGENSPLHF.

J is TRBJ2-7 and V is TRBV5-1; 7 positions agree with TRBD1. The CDR3 has 16 residues. Germline CDR1 SGHRS, CDR2 YFSETQ. With V trimmed by 0 bases and J by 0 bases, 6 bases remained unmatched. The CDR3 is CASSLEGTALSYEQYF. The CDR3 region has the DNA TGCGCCAGCAGCTTGGAGGGGACAGCCCTCTCCTACGAGCAGTACTTC.

The chain links TRBV19 to TRBJ2-7; D is perhaps TRBD1 (5 bases). This CDR3 spans 12 amino acids. Trimming removed 5 bases from V and 2 bases from J, with 7 bases in between. CDR1 and CDR2 (germline): LNHDA, SQIVND (reference sequence). CDR3 loop: CASSQGTYEQYF. In nucleotides, the CDR3 is TGTGCCAGTAGTCAGGGAACCTACGAGCAGTACTTC.

J is TRBJ2-7 and V is TRBV13; TRBD2 might be the D (6 bases). The CDR3 consists of 15 residues. The germline gives CDR1 PRHDT, CDR2 FYEKMQ (reference sequence). Trimming pared 0 bases from V and 3 bases from J, leaving 12 bases between. CDR3 residues: CASSLGGGDVYEQYF. The CDR3, as DNA: TGTGCCAGCAGCTTAGGCGGAGGGGACGTCTACGAGCAGTACTTC.

The gene calls are TRBV4-2 and TRBJ1-2; TRBD1 is a possible D gene (6 bases). V dropped 8 bases and J dropped 0 bases, with 10 bases sitting between them. The CDR3 spans 13 residues. Germline CDR1 reads LGHNA; CDR2 reads YNFKEQ. Written as DNA, the CDR3 is TGTGCCAGCGGTGACAGGACTAACTATGGCTACACCTTC. Translating gives CASGDRTNYGYTF.

This clone appeared a single time. This chain connects TRBV7-9 to TRBJ2-1, with 12 bases that match TRBD2. The CDR3 contains 15 residues. The junction had 9 bases not matched to a gene; V was cut back by 5 bases and J by 10 bases. CDR1 is SEHNR, CDR2 FQNEAQ, per germline (reference sequence). The CDR3 sequence: CASSTRLAGDREQFF. CDR3 DNA sequence: TGTGCCAGCAGCACCCGACTAGCGGGGGATCGGGAGCAGTTCTTC. The full variable domain, its missing parts supplied by reference TRBV7-9 and TRBJ2-1, is DTGVSQNPRHKITKRGQNVTFRCDPISEHNRLYWYRQTLGQGPEFLTYFQNEAQLEKSRLLSDRFSAERPKGSFSTLEIQRTEQGDSAMYLCASSTRLAGDREQFFGPGTRLTVL.

CDR3 coding DNA: TGTGCCAGCAGCTTAACCGCAGGGGGCAATGAGCAGTTCTTC. It translates to CASSLTAGGNEQFF. V is TRBV7-3 and J is TRBJ2-1; 7 bases are a match to TRBD1. The length of the CDR3 is 14 residues. Germline lookup yields CDR1 SGHTA and CDR2 FQGTGA. After removal of 0 bases from V and 6 bases from J, the junction contained 2 bases not matched to a gene.

The chain is built from TRBV6-1 and TRBJ2-7; TRBD2 might be the D (7 bases). CDR1 is MNHNS, CDR2 SASEGT, per germline. This CDR3 spans 14 amino acids. Trimming took 5 bases from V and 3 from J, leaving 14 bases between them. CDR3 protein: CASSPGGLFYEQYF. CDR3 nucleotide sequence: TGTGCCAGCAGTCCCGGGGGGCTCTTCTACGAGCAGTACTTC.

The V call is TRBV6-1, the J call TRBJ2-7; D call uncertain. CDR3 length: 12 amino acids. The V end lost 2 bases, the J end lost 3 bases, and 5 bases lay between the germline ends. The germline CDR1 and CDR2 sequences are MNHNS and SASEGT. CDR3 amino acids: CASSELVYEQYF. As DNA, the CDR3 is TGTGCCAGCAGTGAATTAGTCTACGAGCAGTACTTC.

The rearrangement joins TRBV5-5 to TRBJ2-7, with 7 bases matching TRBD1. CDR1 is SGHKS, CDR2 YYEKEE, per germline (reference sequence). The CDR3 has 15 amino acids. J was trimmed by 6 bases and V by 2 bases; bases with no gene match: 11. The CDR3 DNA sequence: TGTGCCAGCAGCTTCGCATCCACGACAGGGCGCGAGCAGTACTTC. Translated: CASSFASTTGREQYF. The whole variable domain, filled in from reference TRBV5-5 and TRBJ2-7, reads DAGVTQSPTHLIKTRGQQVTLRCSPISGHKSVSWYQQVLGQGPQFIFQYYEKEERGRGNFPDRFSARQFPNYSSELNVNALLLGDSALYLCASSFASTTGREQYFGPGTRLTVT.

The sample holds a few counts of this clone. As DNA, the CDR3 is TGTGCCTGGAGTGTTCCGGGACAGCTGAACACTGAAGCTTTCTTT. Protein: CAWSVPGQLNTEAFF. V usage is TRBV30 and J usage is TRBJ1-1; 7 nucleotides agree with TRBD1. Germline trimming cut 0 bases from V and 0 bases from J; bases unmatched to any gene: 4. Germline CDR1 GTSNPN, CDR2 SVGIG (reference sequence). The length of the CDR3 is 15 residues.

This clone was picked up a small number of times. This chain connects TRBV5-4 to TRBJ1-2; a possible D gene is TRBD1 (6 bases). CDR1 SGHNT and CDR2 YYREEE come from the germline V gene (reference sequence). The CDR3 has 16 amino acids. Trimming cost V 0 bases and J 8 bases, with 20 bases left between them. The CDR3 sequence: CASSLDYRAKSGGYTF. CDR3 in DNA: TGTGCCAGCAGCTTGGATTACAGGGCTAAATCGGGGGGCTACACCTTC.